One T cell receptor beta chain is described in this entry. The entry originates in a study of blood T cell repertoires in COVID-19. Turning to the study itself: Samples representing acute and convalescent COVID-19 were sourced from the United States, Italy and Spain.

Sequencing was performed with immunoSEQ multiplex PCR; in TCRdb, only in-frame clones are kept and a portion is missing. The sample yields about 200,000 clones, 75% to 95% seen once. The CDR3 contains 13 residues. Germline V lookup: CDR1 SEHNR, CDR2 FQNEAQ (reference sequence). V lost 7 bases and J 7 bases, leaving 14 bases between the germline ends. Sequenced material: peripheral blood. The chain joins TRBV7-9 to TRBJ2-1, with D tentatively TRBD2 (5 bases). The TCR sequence derives from a man aged 45 to 65 with acute or convalescent COVID-19. The CDR3 is CASTPGNLNEQFF. The CDR3 DNA follows: TGTGCCAGCACCCCCGGGAACCTTAATGAGCAGTTCTTC. The full variable domain, rest sourced from reference TRBV7-9 and TRBJ2-1, is DTGVSQNPRHKITKRGQNVTFRCDPISEHNRLYWYRQTLGQGPEFLTYFQNEAQLEKSRLLSDRFSAERPKGSFSTLEIQRTEQGDSAMYLCASTPGNLNEQFFGPGTRLTVL.